This T cell receptor beta chain was identified in a study of Ad26.COV2.S vaccination and SARS-CoV-2 variants. Study-wide background: Dosing was one shot or two shots 56 days apart.

Study-level findings and limits: Breadth of non-spike TCRs did not differ between vaccinees and placebo recipients. Breadth, reportedly substantial, characterized the spike-specific CD8+ and CD4+ T cell responses after vaccination.

Assay used: immunoSEQ multiplex PCR; TCRdb lists only in-frame clones, some missing. The data contain around 450,000 clones, roughly 91% of them singletons. The CDR3 extends over 16 amino acids. Between the trimmed V and J ends, which lost 0 bases and 6 bases, there was a span of 15 bases. The germline CDR1 and CDR2 sequences are SGHVS and FQNEAQ. The treatment denotes: about 20 received Ad26.COV2.S at low or high dose, single or two shots; about 5 received placebo; per-sample allocation not given. Sampling was performed 63 days after the first vaccine or placebo injection. As concerns this clone: The antigen remains unidentified.

Sequencing was performed on peripheral blood, taken in a trial of Ad26.COV2.S vaccine versus placebo. This chain joins TRBV7-8 and TRBJ2-1, with D hard to call. The TCR originated in a person between 18 and 60 years old who received the Ad26.COV2.S COVID-19 vaccine or a placebo. This chain's CDR3 is CASSLASLGWGNEQFF. In DNA, the CDR3 is TGTGCCAGCAGCTTAGCTTCGCTAGGTTGGGGCAATGAGCAGTTCTTC.